The rows below give T cell receptor beta chains drawn from one sample of a study of shared clonotypes between healthy human individuals. The method was immunoSEQ multiplex PCR; TCRdb's version includes in-frame clones alone and lacks a portion of them. The data contain about 2.2 million clones, roughly 95% of them singletons. The sequenced sample consisted of naive CD8+ T cells from PBMCs. The receptors originated from a man aged 18 to 30 in good health. Some clones in this sample may be carry-over from other donors' samples. Both conserved end residues are part of each CDR3. The order of the fields is CDR3 protein, CDR3 DNA, J gene, clone size, D gene, V gene. A D gene is named only where the DNA matches it firmly. Expanded clones get a size class; other rows say once, few or many, or leave the size out.

CDR3aa: CASSLVGGEQFF; CDR3nt: TGTGCCAGCAGCTTAGTTGGGGGAGAGCAGTTCTTC; j_gene: TRBJ2-1; abundance: once; d_gene: NA; v_gene: TRBV7-2
CDR3aa: CASRHGGLAGTYEQYF; CDR3nt: TGTGCCAGTCGCCATGGCGGACTAGCGGGTACCTACGAGCAGTACTTC; j_gene: TRBJ2-7; abundance: NA; d_gene: TRBD2; v_gene: TRBV27
CDR3aa: CASSSGLTGYYEQYF; CDR3nt: TGTGCCAGCAGCTCCGGACTGACAGGTTACTACGAGCAGTACTTC; j_gene: TRBJ2-7; abundance: NA; d_gene: NA; v_gene: TRBV5-4
CDR3aa: CASSIGPGKDGYTF; CDR3nt: TGTGCCAGTAGTATAGGGCCAGGGAAGGATGGCTACACCTTC; j_gene: TRBJ1-2; abundance: once; d_gene: NA; v_gene: TRBV19
CDR3aa: CASSPELAGYNEQFF; CDR3nt: TGTGCCAGCAGCCCCGAGCTAGCGGGGTACAATGAGCAGTTCTTC; j_gene: TRBJ2-1; abundance: NA; d_gene: TRBD2; v_gene: TRBV11-2
CDR3aa: CASSASGYEQFF; CDR3nt: TGTGCCAGTAGTGCCTCAGGCTATGAGCAGTTCTTC; j_gene: TRBJ2-1; abundance: NA; d_gene: NA; v_gene: TRBV19
CDR3aa: CASSYGRGGTEAFF; CDR3nt: TGTGCCAGCAGTTACGGCAGAGGAGGAACTGAAGCTTTCTTT; j_gene: TRBJ1-1; abundance: NA; d_gene: NA; v_gene: TRBV6-5
CDR3aa: CASSLTQGGGQPQHF; CDR3nt: TGTGCCAGCAGTTTGACTCAGGGAGGGGGTCAGCCCCAGCATTTT; j_gene: TRBJ1-5; abundance: NA; d_gene: NA; v_gene: TRBV28
CDR3aa: CASSQDTGTGEYEQYF; CDR3nt: TGCGCCAGCAGCCAAGATACCGGGACAGGGGAATACGAGCAGTACTTC; j_gene: TRBJ2-7; abundance: NA; d_gene: TRBD1; v_gene: TRBV4-1
CDR3aa: CASSSPTSGWGTEAFF; CDR3nt: TGTGCCAGCAGTTCCCCGACCTCAGGCTGGGGCACTGAAGCTTTCTTT; j_gene: TRBJ1-1; abundance: NA; d_gene: NA; v_gene: TRBV28
CDR3aa: CASSLTVYEQYF; CDR3nt: TGCGCCAGCAGTCTTACAGTCTACGAGCAGTACTTC; j_gene: TRBJ2-7; abundance: NA; d_gene: NA; v_gene: TRBV23-1
CDR3aa: CASSLSPTGELFF; CDR3nt: TGTGCCAGCAGCTTGTCTCCTACCGGGGAGCTGTTTTTT; j_gene: TRBJ2-2; abundance: NA; d_gene: NA; v_gene: TRBV5-6
CDR3aa: CASSLGISSYNEQFF; CDR3nt: TGTGCCAGCAGTCTTGGGATTAGCTCCTACAATGAGCAGTTCTTC; j_gene: TRBJ2-1; abundance: NA; d_gene: NA; v_gene: TRBV2
CDR3aa: CASSLESNYGYTF; CDR3nt: TGTGCCAGCAGCTTGGAAAGTAACTATGGCTACACCTTC; j_gene: TRBJ1-2; abundance: NA; d_gene: NA; v_gene: TRBV5-4
CDR3aa: CASSVGAKNGEQYF; CDR3nt: TGTGCCAGCAGCGTGGGCGCGAAGAATGGCGAGCAGTACTTC; j_gene: TRBJ2-7; abundance: NA; d_gene: NA; v_gene: TRBV9
CDR3aa: CASSLGTSGSLSYEQYF; CDR3nt: TGCGCCAGCAGCTTGGGGACTAGCGGGAGCCTCTCCTACGAGCAGTACTTC; j_gene: TRBJ2-7; abundance: NA; d_gene: TRBD2; v_gene: TRBV5-1
CDR3aa: CASSHTRVAGGGYEQYF; CDR3nt: TGTGCCAGCAGTCATACTCGGGTAGCGGGAGGGGGCTACGAGCAGTACTTC; j_gene: TRBJ2-7; abundance: NA; d_gene: TRBD2; v_gene: TRBV7-9
CDR3aa: CASSGGNEQFF; CDR3nt: TGTGCCAGCAGTGGGGGGAATGAGCAGTTCTTC; j_gene: TRBJ2-1; abundance: NA; d_gene: NA; v_gene: TRBV9
CDR3aa: CASSQRKGTVSYEQYF; CDR3nt: TGTGCCAGCAGCCAGCGGAAGGGCACTGTCTCCTACGAGCAGTACTTC; j_gene: TRBJ2-7; abundance: NA; d_gene: NA; v_gene: TRBV7-9
CDR3aa: CASSVGDRGNEQFF; CDR3nt: TGTGCCAGCAGCGTAGGGGACAGGGGCAATGAGCAGTTCTTC; j_gene: TRBJ2-1; abundance: NA; d_gene: TRBD1; v_gene: TRBV9
CDR3aa: CASSSRDATNEKLFF; CDR3nt: TGTGCCAGCAGTTCCAGAGATGCAACTAATGAAAAACTGTTTTTT; j_gene: TRBJ1-4; abundance: NA; d_gene: NA; v_gene: TRBV27
CDR3aa: CASSYGQGPYNEQFF; CDR3nt: TGTGCCAGCAGTTACGGACAGGGACCCTACAATGAGCAGTTCTTC; j_gene: TRBJ2-1; abundance: NA; d_gene: TRBD1; v_gene: TRBV6-5
CDR3aa: CASSIGLAEKYTGELFF; CDR3nt: TGTGCCAGCAGTATAGGACTAGCGGAGAAGTACACCGGGGAGCTGTTTTTT; j_gene: TRBJ2-2; abundance: once; d_gene: NA; v_gene: TRBV21-1
CDR3aa: CASSAGGNTEAFF; CDR3nt: TGTGCCAGCAGTGCAGGCGGGAACACTGAAGCTTTCTTT; j_gene: TRBJ1-1; abundance: NA; d_gene: NA; v_gene: TRBV2
CDR3aa: CASSLAWPYEQYF; CDR3nt: TGTGCCAGCAGCTTAGCGTGGCCCTACGAGCAGTACTTC; j_gene: TRBJ2-7; abundance: NA; d_gene: NA; v_gene: TRBV7-8
CDR3aa: CASSPLPGEQFF; CDR3nt: TGTGCCAGCAGTCCCCTCCCGGGTGAGCAGTTCTTC; j_gene: TRBJ2-1; abundance: once; d_gene: NA; v_gene: TRBV6-1
CDR3aa: CASSLERAELFF; CDR3nt: TGTGCCAGCAGCTTAGAGAGGGCTGAGCTGTTTTTT; j_gene: TRBJ2-2; abundance: NA; d_gene: NA; v_gene: TRBV11-1
CDR3aa: CASGTGWGTTEAFF; CDR3nt: TGTGCCAGCGGGACAGGGTGGGGGACCACTGAAGCTTTCTTT; j_gene: TRBJ1-1; abundance: NA; d_gene: TRBD1; v_gene: TRBV6-1
CDR3aa: CASSPYVRTSGADTQYF; CDR3nt: TGTGCCAGCAGCCCTTACGTCCGGACTAGCGGGGCGGATACGCAGTATTTT; j_gene: TRBJ2-3; abundance: NA; d_gene: TRBD2; v_gene: TRBV7-3
CDR3aa: CASSLGQTGPEQYF; CDR3nt: TGTGCCAGCAGCTTGGGCCAAACAGGGCCCGAGCAGTACTTC; j_gene: TRBJ2-7; abundance: NA; d_gene: NA; v_gene: TRBV5-4
CDR3aa: CASSSGGPDTQYF; CDR3nt: TGTGCCAGCAGTTCGGGAGGCCCAGATACGCAGTATTTT; j_gene: TRBJ2-3; abundance: NA; d_gene: TRBD2; v_gene: TRBV27
CDR3aa: CASSPGRGTGGNNEQFF; CDR3nt: TGCGCCAGCAGCCCCGGACGAGGGACAGGGGGGAACAATGAGCAGTTCTTC; j_gene: TRBJ2-1; abundance: NA; d_gene: TRBD1; v_gene: TRBV4-1
CDR3aa: CASSYFRGVVDGYTF; CDR3nt: TGTGCCAGCAGTTACTTCCGGGGGGTGGTTGATGGCTACACCTTC; j_gene: TRBJ1-2; abundance: NA; d_gene: NA; v_gene: TRBV6-6
CDR3aa: CASSATGVTGNTIYF; CDR3nt: TGTGCCAGCAGCGCGACAGGAGTCACTGGAAACACCATATATTTT; j_gene: TRBJ1-3; abundance: NA; d_gene: NA; v_gene: TRBV7-8
CDR3aa: CASQGTVGLEAFNEQFF; CDR3nt: TGTGCCAGTCAGGGTACAGTGGGACTAGAAGCCTTCAATGAGCAGTTCTTC; j_gene: TRBJ2-1; abundance: NA; d_gene: TRBD2; v_gene: TRBV7-2
CDR3aa: CASSLVAGGEENEQFF; CDR3nt: TGTGCCAGCAGCTTGGTAGCGGGAGGAGAGGAGAATGAGCAGTTCTTC; j_gene: TRBJ2-1; abundance: NA; d_gene: TRBD2; v_gene: TRBV7-2
CDR3aa: CASSPPDRSPDSYEQYF; CDR3nt: TGTGCCAGCTCACCCCCTGATCGGAGCCCCGACTCCTACGAGCAGTACTTC; j_gene: TRBJ2-7; abundance: NA; d_gene: NA; v_gene: TRBV18
CDR3aa: CASSHSLPRGRGKANTEAFF; CDR3nt: TGTGCCAGCTCCCACTCCCTCCCCAGGGGGCGAGGGAAGGCGAACACTGAAGCTTTCTTT; j_gene: TRBJ1-1; abundance: NA; d_gene: TRBD1; v_gene: TRBV18
CDR3aa: CASSRRGASGIYEQYF; CDR3nt: TGTGCCAGCAGCCGGAGGGGGGCCAGCGGCATCTACGAGCAGTACTTC; j_gene: TRBJ2-7; abundance: once; d_gene: NA; v_gene: TRBV9
CDR3aa: CASSLERSANTGELFF; CDR3nt: TGTGCCAGCAGCTTAGAACGGTCCGCGAACACCGGGGAGCTGTTTTTT; j_gene: TRBJ2-2; abundance: NA; d_gene: NA; v_gene: TRBV11-1
CDR3aa: CASSLRGPSSTDTQYF; CDR3nt: TGTGCCAGCAGTCTCAGGGGCCCCTCTAGCACAGATACGCAGTATTTT; j_gene: TRBJ2-3; abundance: NA; d_gene: NA; v_gene: TRBV28
CDR3aa: CASSLTQGTSYEQYF; CDR3nt: TGTGCCAGCAGCTTAACGCAGGGGACCTCCTACGAGCAGTACTTC; j_gene: TRBJ2-7; abundance: once; d_gene: NA; v_gene: TRBV7-8
CDR3aa: CASSNRGEGNTEAFF; CDR3nt: TGTGCCAGCAGCAACAGGGGAGAGGGGAACACTGAAGCTTTCTTT; j_gene: TRBJ1-1; abundance: few; d_gene: TRBD1; v_gene: TRBV7-6
CDR3aa: CASSYTGGQETQYF; CDR3nt: TGTGCCAGCAGTTACACTGGCGGGCAAGAGACCCAGTACTTC; j_gene: TRBJ2-5; abundance: NA; d_gene: NA; v_gene: TRBV6-5
CDR3aa: CASSLGSLGQATDTQYF; CDR3nt: TGTGCCAGCAGCTTAGGGAGTCTGGGCCAGGCCACAGATACGCAGTATTTT; j_gene: TRBJ2-3; abundance: NA; d_gene: NA; v_gene: TRBV7-6
CDR3aa: CASSLDQWTSGSYQETQYF; CDR3nt: TGTGCCAGCAGCTTGGATCAGTGGACTAGCGGTTCGTACCAAGAGACCCAGTACTTC; j_gene: TRBJ2-5; abundance: NA; d_gene: TRBD2; v_gene: TRBV7-9
CDR3aa: CASSQGPSDAADTQYF; CDR3nt: TGCGCCAGCAGCCAAGGTCCGAGCGACGCAGCAGATACGCAGTATTTT; j_gene: TRBJ2-3; abundance: NA; d_gene: NA; v_gene: TRBV4-1
CDR3aa: CASSPEVTEAFF; CDR3nt: TGTGCCAGCAGCCCAGAGGTCACTGAAGCTTTCTTT; j_gene: TRBJ1-1; abundance: few; d_gene: NA; v_gene: TRBV7-9